Below, 23 T cell receptor beta chains from the same sample are listed, as sequenced in a study of OX40 agonist ivuxolimab in advanced cancers. Measured with immunoSEQ multiplex PCR; TCRdb has only the in-frame clones, and not every one. The sample has approximately 82,000 clones; around 94% are singletons. The source material was CD4+ or CD8+ T cells sorted from blood, sampled in a trial of the OX40 agonist ivuxolimab. These receptor sequences come from an adult with an advanced solid tumor such as melanoma, head and neck, liver or kidney cancer.

The genes are TRBV9 and TRBJ2-3, with TRBD2 identical over 8 bases. Trimming took 3 bases from V and 0 from J; bases not matched to a gene: 9. The CDR3 consists of 17 residues. Germline values: CDR1 SGDLS, CDR2 YYNGEE. The CDR3 region has the DNA TGTGCCAGCAGCGAGAGGGACGGGGGGGTAAGCACAGATACGCAGTATTTT. This codes for CASSERDGGVSTDTQYF.

In its sample, this clone was seen once. The gene calls are TRBV5-1 and TRBJ2-3; 7 bases are a match to TRBD1. Germline lookup yields CDR1 SGHRS and CDR2 YFSETQ. Trimming removed 4 bases from V and 1 base from J; junction bases left unmatched: 15. This CDR3 is built from 18 residues. CDR3 sequence (DNA): TGCGCCAGCAGCCCCGTTACTTTGACAGGGCAGGGCACAGATACGCAGTATTTT. Its protein product is CASSPVTLTGQGTDTQYF. Using reference TRBV5-1 and TRBJ2-3 for the parts outside the CDR3, the full variable domain is KAGVTQTPRYLIKTRGQQVTLSCSPISGHRSVSWYQQTPGQGLQFLFEYFSETQRNKGNFPGRFSGRQFSNSRSEMNVSTLELGDSALYLCASSPVTLTGQGTDTQYFGPGTRLTVL.

This chain uses TRBV29-1 with TRBJ2-3, with D maybe TRBD1 (6 bases). V was trimmed by 3 bases and J by 4 bases, leaving 14 bases between them. The CDR3 runs to 14 residues. Germline CDR1 is SQVTM and CDR2 is ANQGSEA. CDR3 in DNA: TGCAGCGTTGAGGTCCACAGGGCCCCAGATACGCAGTATTTT. Its protein is CSVEVHRAPDTQYF.

This chain joins TRBV19 and TRBJ2-2; D ambiguous. The germline V gene encodes CDR1 LNHDA and CDR2 SQIVND (reference sequence). The CDR3 covers 15 residues. The V end lost 5 bases, the J end lost 1 base, and 11 bases lay between the germline ends. The CDR3 spells CASSPLDGNTGELFF. Written as DNA, the CDR3 is TGTGCCAGTAGTCCCCTGGACGGGAACACCGGGGAGCTGTTTTTT.

The chain combines TRBV19 with TRBJ2-1, with a possible D match to TRBD1 (5 bases). CDR1 is LNHDA, CDR2 SQIVND, per germline (reference sequence). CDR3 length: 16 residues. The V end was cut by 1 base, the J end by 0 bases, with 10 bases between. CDR3 in amino acids: CASSIVPGNSYNEQFF. Written as DNA, the CDR3 is TGTGCCAGTAGTATAGTCCCAGGGAACTCCTACAATGAGCAGTTCTTC.

This rearrangement joins TRBV6-9 to TRBJ2-3, with TRBD2 matching 8 bases. With V trimmed by 2 bases and J by 7 bases, 8 bases remained unmatched. Germline assignment: CDR1 MNHGY and CDR2 SVAAGI. The CDR3 contains 15 residues. The CDR3 reads CASSYGGGGPHTQYF. The CDR3 nucleotides are TGTGCCAGCAGTTATGGAGGCGGGGGGCCCCATACGCAGTATTTT.

This sequence joins TRBV7-9 and TRBJ1-4; D remains ambiguous. The CDR3 contains 16 residues. Germline V gene data show CDR1 as SEHNR and CDR2 as FQNEAQ (reference sequence). The V gene lost 5 bases and the J gene lost 0 bases, with 13 bases spanning the gap. The CDR3 nucleotides read TGTGCCAGCAGCGCTTGGAGAGCCGCAACTAATGAAAAACTGTTTTTT. It encodes CASSAWRAATNEKLFF.

V and J are TRBV7-8 and TRBJ1-2, with 8 bases identical to TRBD1. The CDR3 runs 19 residues. Per germline, CDR1 SGHVS and CDR2 FQNEAQ. Trimming took 0 bases from V and 0 from J; bases not matched to a gene: 12. The CDR3, as DNA: TGTGCCAGCAGCTTAGCGGACAGGGTTGTTATAAGGGCTAACTATGGCTACACCTTC. This codes for CASSLADRVVIRANYGYTF.

The chain has TRBV6-6 and TRBJ1-1, with TRBD1 identical over 10 bases. Trimming removed 5 bases from V and 10 bases from J; junction bases left unmatched: 13. CDR1 is MNHNY, CDR2 SVGAGI, per germline (reference sequence). There are 15 residues in the CDR3. The CDR3 DNA is TGTGCCAGCAGTGGAGGGGGAGACAGGGGGCCGGGAGCTTTCTTT. Its translation: CASSGGGDRGPGAFF.

The V gene is TRBV28, the J gene TRBJ2-5; 8 nucleotides align to TRBD2. With 3 bases clipped from V and 2 bases from J, the junction kept 5 bases outside the gene matches. Germline V lookup: CDR1 MDHEN, CDR2 SYDVKM. The CDR3 extends over 15 amino acids. The CDR3 bases are TGTGCCAGCAGTTTCACCAGCGGGGGACAAGAGACCCAGTACTTC. Its translation is CASSFTSGGQETQYF.

V gene TRBV5-5 combines with J gene TRBJ1-5, with D possibly matching TRBD1 (6 bases). CDR1 and CDR2 (germline): SGHKS, YYEKEE (reference sequence). The CDR3 totals 14 residues. Between the trimmed V and J ends, which lost 0 bases and 11 bases, there was a span of 15 bases. The CDR3 DNA sequence: TGTGCCAGCAGCTTGGACAGGGCGTTGGGAGCCCAGCATTTT. The encoded protein is CASSLDRALGAQHF.

This clone has just one count. This sequence joins TRBV7-9 and TRBJ1-1; 8 bases line up with TRBD1. Germline V lookup: CDR1 SEHNR, CDR2 FQNEAQ (reference sequence). V was pared by 0 bases and J by 3 bases, with 3 bases of the junction left unmatched. The CDR3 spans 15 residues. Written as DNA, the CDR3 is TGTGCCAGCAGCTTAGCCCAGGGGGCCCACACTGAAGCTTTCTTT. Protein product: CASSLAQGAHTEAFF.

This sequence joins TRBV15 and TRBJ1-1; D not certain. This CDR3 comprises 15 residues. Germline CDR1 reads LNHNV; CDR2 reads YYDKDF (reference sequence). Trimming stripped 7 bases from V and 5 bases from J, with 20 bases between. As DNA, the CDR3 is TGTGCCACCACCGAGGAGGGTTTGTCCCTAACTGAAGCTTTCTTT. Translation gives CATTEEGLSLTEAFF. The whole variable domain, filled in from reference TRBV15 and TRBJ1-1, reads DAMVIQNPRYQVTQFGKPVTLSCSQTLNHNVMYWYQQKSSQAPKLLFHYYDKDFNNEADTPDNFQSRRPNTSFCFLDIRSPGLGDTAMYLCATTEEGLSLTEAFFGQGTRLTVV.

The rearrangement uses TRBV29-1 and TRBJ1-5; TRBD1 might be the D (6 bases). The ends were cut back, 3 bases at V and 5 bases at J, with 14 bases in the middle. The CDR3 sequence is 14 residues long. CDR1 is SQVTM, CDR2 ANQGSEA, per germline. The CDR3 bases are TGCAGCGTTGACAGCAGGGGAGAAGATCAGCCCCAGCATTTT. Translated, it gives CSVDSRGEDQPQHF.

The CDR3 loop is CASSFGIRGGYTF. The CDR3 DNA sequence: TGTGCCAGCAGTTTCGGAATTCGGGGTGGCTACACCTTC. The rearrangement joins TRBV27 to TRBJ1-2; D unclear. The CDR3 spans 13 residues. V lost 3 bases to trimming and J lost 7 bases, with 12 bases between them. In germline, CDR1 is MNHEY, CDR2 SMNVEV (reference sequence).

The chain employs TRBV7-2 and TRBJ2-3; D remains ambiguous. Deletions cut 4 bases from V and 5 bases from J, with 16 bases between. CDR1 is SGHTA and CDR2 is FQGNSA in the germline V gene. The CDR3 spans 15 residues. This CDR3 reads CASSSWSAVGDTQYF. The CDR3 DNA sequence: TGTGCCAGCAGCTCTTGGAGCGCCGTGGGAGATACGCAGTATTTT.

The rearrangement uses TRBV14 and TRBJ2-7; 7 bases agree with TRBD1. V lost 5 bases, J lost 2 bases, and 6 bases stayed unmatched. The germline V gene has CDR1 SGHDN and CDR2 FVKESK. CDR3 length: 14 amino acids. The CDR3 sequence: CASSSRTGPYEQYF. CDR3 bases: TGTGCCAGCAGCTCCCGGACAGGACCCTACGAGCAGTACTTC.

V usage is TRBV19 and J usage is TRBJ2-7; D might be TRBD1 (5 bases). This CDR3 is 12 amino acids long. Germline V gene data show CDR1 as LNHDA and CDR2 as SQIVND (reference sequence). Between the trimmed V and J ends, which lost 5 bases and 3 bases, there was a span of 8 bases. The CDR3 sequence: CASSDRLYEQYF. The CDR3 DNA is TGTGCCAGTAGTGACAGACTCTACGAGCAGTACTTC.

The rearrangement uses TRBV19 and TRBJ1-2; no clear D gene. Trimming stripped 10 bases from V and 5 bases from J, with 20 bases between. CDR3 length: 14 amino acids. CDR1 and CDR2 from the germline V gene are LNHDA and SQIVND (reference sequence). The CDR3 region is CATQLGSWRYGYTF. The CDR3 DNA sequence: TGTGCCACCCAGCTCGGGTCATGGAGGTATGGCTACACCTTC.

This chain connects TRBV6-6 to TRBJ1-1; tentatively, D is TRBD1 (5 bases). Germline assignment: CDR1 MNHNY and CDR2 SVGAGI (reference sequence). Between the trimmed V and J ends, which lost 7 bases and 4 bases, there was a span of 13 bases. The CDR3 runs to 13 residues. CDR3 residues: CASTLSGGTEAFF. The CDR3 DNA is TGTGCCAGCACTCTCTCTGGGGGCACTGAAGCTTTCTTT.

V is TRBV9 and J is TRBJ2-2; D ambiguous. This CDR3 comprises 12 residues. V was pared by 0 bases and J by 5 bases, with 2 bases between. Per germline, CDR1 SGDLS and CDR2 YYNGEE. In DNA form, the CDR3 reads TGTGCCAGCAGCGTAGCTACCGGGGAGCTGTTTTTT. It specifies CASSVATGELFF.

The gene calls are TRBV27 and TRBJ1-2; D call uncertain. The length of the CDR3 is 16 residues. CDR1 is MNHEY and CDR2 is SMNVEV in the germline V gene (reference sequence). The V gene lost 0 bases and the J gene lost 0 bases, with 11 bases spanning the gap. The CDR3 sequence is CASSLSYGSPNYGYTF. The CDR3 coding sequence is TGTGCCAGCAGTTTATCGTACGGCAGTCCTAACTATGGCTACACCTTC.

The chain has TRBV7-9 and TRBJ2-1; D ambiguous. Germline-derived CDR1 and CDR2 are SEHNR and FQNEAQ (reference sequence). V was trimmed by 4 bases and J by 10 bases, leaving 23 bases between them. The CDR3 sequence is 16 residues long. CDR3 sequence (DNA): TGTGCCAGCAGCTCCCCCCCGGAACCGAGAACTACGGAGCAGTTCTTC. Translating it yields CASSSPPEPRTTEQFF.